This entry lists 18 T cell receptor beta chains sequenced from one sample in a study of cytomegalovirus exposure and HLA in healthy donors (dated by TCRdb to the late 2010s). Library method: the immunoSEQ multiplex PCR assay. The multiplex PCR relied on a mix of 60 forward primers for TCR Vbeta segments and 13 reverse primers for TCR Jbeta segments. TCRdb took this table from immuneACCESS and kept in-frame rearrangements with V and J called. Such tables lack part of the clones; where checked against another copy, unresolved V genes explain under half of the gap, and the rest is unexplained. For this sample the table gives 200,000 to 250,000 clones, of which about 74% were detected only once. Around 16% of the sample is held by the ten biggest clonotypes. The source material was PBMCs. The origin of the receptors is a man aged 35 to 55 in good health and CMV-seronegative.

The chain uses TRBV5-4 and TRBJ1-2; 11 bases match TRBD1. The CDR3 extends over 14 amino acids. V trimming: 2 bases; J trimming: 9 bases; junction bases outside the gene matches: 6. Germline CDR1 reads SGHNT; CDR2 reads YYREEE (reference sequence). The DNA of the CDR3 is TGTGCCAGCAGCTTAGATCCGGACAGGGGGCGCTACACCTTC. It codes for CASSLDPDRGRYTF. The full variable domain, rest sourced from reference TRBV5-4 and TRBJ1-2, is ETGVTQSPTHLIKTRGQQVTLRCSSQSGHNTVSWYQQALGQGPQFIFQYYREEENGRGNFPPRFSGLQFPNYSSELNVNALELDDSALYLCASSLDPDRGRYTFGSGTRLTVV.

This sequence joins TRBV28 and TRBJ2-1, with 15 bases fitting TRBD2. The CDR3 is 15 amino acids. Germline lookup yields CDR1 MDHEN and CDR2 SYDVKM. V lost 6 bases, J lost 7 bases, and 4 bases stayed unmatched. As DNA, the CDR3 is TGTGCCAGCAGCCGAGGGACTAGCGGGAGGAATGAGCAGTTCTTC. Translation: CASSRGTSGRNEQFF. The complete variable domain, with remaining parts taken from reference TRBV28 and TRBJ2-1, reads DVKVTQSSRYLVKRTGEKVFLECVQDMDHENMFWYRQDPGLGLRLIYFSYDVKMKEKGDIPEGYSVSREKKERFSLILESASTNQTSMYLCASSRGTSGRNEQFFGPGTRLTVL.

Concerning this clone itself: This specimen includes other DNA sequences encoding the same CDR3. V usage is TRBV5-1 and J usage is TRBJ1-6; D not resolved. V was trimmed by 5 bases and J by 0 bases, leaving 6 bases between them. The CDR3 consists of 14 residues. Germline assignment: CDR1 SGHRS and CDR2 YFSETQ. The CDR3 coding sequence is TGCGCCAGCAGGGGGAGCTCCTATAATTCACCCCTCCACTTT. Amino acid sequence: CASRGSSYNSPLHF.

The rearrangement links TRBV29-1 to TRBJ2-1; tentative D call: TRBD2 (5 bases). Germline assignment: CDR1 SQVTM and CDR2 ANQGSEA. The V gene lost 2 bases and the J gene lost 2 bases, with 16 bases spanning the gap. This CDR3 region has 16 residues. The CDR3 spells CSVETQRGSPYNEQFF. The CDR3 DNA reads TGCAGCGTTGAAACCCAGAGAGGGAGCCCCTACAATGAGCAGTTCTTC.

V is TRBV11-3 and J is TRBJ2-1, with D possibly TRBD1 on 5 matching bases. This CDR3 is built from 15 residues. The V gene lost 2 bases and the J gene lost 2 bases, with 10 bases spanning the gap. The germline gives CDR1 SGHNT, CDR2 YENEEA. The CDR3 region has the DNA TGTGCCAGCAGCTTAACAGGCGCTACCTACAATGAGCAGTTCTTC. It translates to CASSLTGATYNEQFF.

A single count supports this clone. The chain uses TRBV27 and TRBJ2-1; D unresolved. Trimming cost V 3 bases and J 6 bases, with 9 bases left between them. Germline assignment: CDR1 MNHEY and CDR2 SMNVEV (reference sequence). This CDR3 is built from 13 residues. The CDR3 DNA reads as TGTGCCAGCAGTTTGAGTTCGCTCAATGAGCAGTTCTTC. Its translation is CASSLSSLNEQFF.

The chain is built from TRBV15 and TRBJ2-1; weak D call: TRBD2 (7 bases). CDR1 and CDR2 from the germline V gene are LNHNV and YYDKDF (reference sequence). V was shortened by 4 bases and J by 7 bases, with 26 bases between the two germline ends. The CDR3 is made up of 18 amino acids. CDR3 loop: CATSTKEGVAGVRNEQFF. The CDR3 region has the DNA TGTGCCACCAGCACTAAAGAGGGGGTGGCGGGAGTGCGGAATGAGCAGTTCTTC.

The chain employs TRBV6-5 and TRBJ2-3, with TRBD2 as a possible D gene (5 bases). V dropped 0 bases and J dropped 6 bases, with 16 bases sitting between them. Per the germline V gene, CDR1 is MNHEY and CDR2 is SVGAGI. The CDR3 length is 16 residues. The CDR3 DNA reads TGTGCCAGCAGTTACTCGAACGGGGTCCACACCGATACGCAGTATTTT. Residues: CASSYSNGVHTDTQYF.

The chain is built from TRBV7-9 and TRBJ2-1; D is perhaps TRBD2 (6 bases). This CDR3 contains 10 residues. The germline CDR1 and CDR2 sequences are SEHNR and FQNEAQ (reference sequence). V gave up 11 bases and J gave up 6 bases, with 8 bases separating them. The CDR3 spells CAAGGNEQFF. The CDR3, as DNA: TGTGCCGCCGGGGGCAATGAGCAGTTCTTC.

V gene TRBV27 combines with J gene TRBJ2-1, with 16 bases lining up with TRBD2. The germline gives CDR1 MNHEY, CDR2 SMNVEV (reference sequence). Germline trimming cut 5 bases from V and 11 bases from J; bases unmatched to any gene: 6. The CDR3 is 15 amino acids. CDR3 residues: CASSPMGLAGGKQFF. Here the CDR3 DNA reads TGTGCCAGCAGTCCTATGGGACTAGCGGGAGGGAAGCAGTTCTTC.

This clone has a single count. J is TRBJ1-2 and V is TRBV10-3; D is undetermined. Germline V gene data show CDR1 as ENHRY and CDR2 as SYGVKD. The CDR3 spans 11 residues. V lost 4 bases and J lost 5, with 5 bases in between. The CDR3 spells CAISGGYGYTF. The CDR3 bases are TGTGCCATCAGTGGAGGATATGGCTACACCTTC.

The chain links TRBV4-2 to TRBJ2-5, with 11 bases that match TRBD2. This CDR3 has 16 residues. In germline, CDR1 is LGHNA, CDR2 YNFKEQ. After removal of 0 bases from V and 7 bases from J, the junction contained 7 bases not matched to a gene. CDR3 in amino acids: CASSQEVAGGRGTQYF. CDR3 DNA sequence: TGTGCCAGCAGCCAAGAAGTAGCGGGGGGGCGTGGGACCCAGTACTTC.

The gene calls are TRBV5-5 and TRBJ1-5; unclear D gene. Germline V CDR1 and CDR2: SGHKS, YYEKEE (reference sequence). Trimming pared 0 bases from V and 4 bases from J, leaving 8 bases between. The CDR3 length is 14 residues. The CDR3 protein is CASSLDVVNQPQHF. CDR3 DNA: TGTGCCAGCAGCTTGGATGTCGTGAATCAGCCCCAGCATTTT.

The chain is built from TRBV7-2 and TRBJ2-7; no definite D call. The CDR3 runs 15 residues. V was pared by 5 bases and J by 6 bases, with 20 bases between. Germline CDR1 is SGHTA and CDR2 is FQGNSA. The CDR3 protein is CASSQSHNGLFEQYF. The CDR3 coding sequence is TGTGCCAGCAGCCAAAGCCACAACGGGTTATTCGAGCAGTACTTC. Based on the CDR3 plus reference TRBV7-2 and TRBJ2-7, the full variable domain is GAGVSQSPSNKVTEKGKDVELRCDPISGHTALYWYRQSLGQGLEFLIYFQGNSAPDKSGLPSDRFSAERTGGSVSTLTIQRTQQEDSAVYLCASSQSHNGLFEQYFGPGTRLTVT.

This clone was detected only once. The chain recombines TRBV7-6 with TRBJ2-4; 9 bases line up with TRBD1. CDR3 length: 17 amino acids. Germline V lookup: CDR1 SGHVS, CDR2 FNYEAQ. Trimming removed 1 base from V and 3 bases from J; junction bases left unmatched: 7. The CDR3 sequence is CASSLGQGGSGKNIQYF. The CDR3 DNA follows: TGTGCCAGCAGCTTAGGACAGGGGGGTTCGGGCAAAAACATTCAGTACTTC.

The rearrangement joins TRBV9 to TRBJ2-1; TRBD2 matches at 7 bases. There are 14 residues in the CDR3. Germline loops: CDR1 SGDLS, CDR2 YYNGEE. The V gene end was trimmed by 5 bases and the J gene end by 10 bases; junction bases not matched to a gene: 12. CDR3 in amino acids: CASRLGGGETEQFF. The CDR3 coding sequence is TGTGCCAGCAGGCTGGGGGGAGGGGAGACGGAGCAGTTCTTC.

As for this clone: The same CDR3 also results from other DNA sequences found in this sample. The chain employs TRBV9 and TRBJ2-1; the D gene is possibly TRBD2 (5 bases). The germline CDR1 and CDR2 sequences are SGDLS and YYNGEE. V lost 0 bases and J 1 base, leaving 8 bases between the germline ends. This CDR3 comprises 15 residues. CDR3 in amino acids: CASSVAGESYNEQFF. In nucleotides, the CDR3 is TGTGCCAGCAGCGTAGCCGGGGAATCCTACAATGAGCAGTTCTTC.

Only a few counts were recorded for this clone. The chain employs TRBV7-6 and TRBJ1-1; TRBD1 matches 8 bases. The J segment lost 3 bases and the V segment lost 1 base, leaving 4 bases of the junction unmatched. CDR1 is SGHVS, CDR2 FNYEAQ, per germline. This CDR3 comprises 15 residues. The CDR3 is CASSLVQGGYTEAFF. The CDR3 nucleotides are TGTGCCAGCAGCTTAGTACAGGGGGGTTACACTGAAGCTTTCTTT. Filled out from reference TRBV7-6 and TRBJ1-1, the complete variable domain reads GAGVSQSPRYKVTKRGQDVALRCDPISGHVSLYWYRQALGQGPEFLTYFNYEAQQDKSGLPNDRFSAERPEGSISTLTIQRTEQRDSAMYRCASSLVQGGYTEAFFGQGTRLTVV.